The next 27 T cell receptor beta chains were all read from a single sample in a study of shared clonotypes between healthy human individuals. CD45RO-negative, CCR7-selected cells formed the naive CD8 fraction, which excluded terminally differentiated effector memory CD45RA+ cells. TCRdb's copy holds only in-frame clones and misses some; the assay was immunoSEQ multiplex PCR. The data hold around 1.9 million clones, with about 93% observed a single time. Sequenced sample: naive CD8+ T cells from PBMCs. These TCRs come from a man between 18 and 35 years old in good health. Some clones in this sample may be carry-over from other donors' samples.

The chain carries TRBV6-6 and TRBJ1-1; a possible D gene is TRBD1 (6 bases). This CDR3 contains 13 residues. Germline V lookup: CDR1 MNHNY, CDR2 SVGAGI (reference sequence). Trimming took 6 bases from V and 2 from J, leaving 10 bases between them. The CDR3 is CASRDSLNTEAFF. For the CDR3, the DNA is TGTGCCAGCAGGGACAGTTTAAACACTGAAGCTTTCTTT.

Notes on this clone: In the same sample, other DNA sequences code for this CDR3. The gene calls are TRBV13 and TRBJ2-1; D unresolved. V gave up 0 bases and J gave up 3 bases, with 3 bases separating them. Germline V CDR1 and CDR2: PRHDT, FYEKMQ (reference sequence). The CDR3 extends over 13 amino acids. This chain's CDR3 is CASSLGGYNEQFF. CDR3 DNA: TGTGCCAGCAGCTTAGGCGGCTACAATGAGCAGTTCTTC. Complete variable domain (other parts from reference TRBV13 and TRBJ2-1): AAGVIQSPRHLIKEKRETATLKCYPIPRHDTVYWYQQGPGQDPQFLISFYEKMQSDKGSIPDRFSAQQFSDYHSELNMSSLELGDSALYFCASSLGGYNEQFFGPGTRLTVL.

The chain links TRBV7-7 to TRBJ2-1; 7 nucleotides align to TRBD2. CDR1 and CDR2 from the germline V gene are SSHAT and FNYEAQ (reference sequence). V dropped 5 bases and J dropped 0; count of bases not matched to a gene: 4. This CDR3 spans 15 amino acids. As DNA, the CDR3 is TGTGCCAGCAGCGCCTCTAGCGGCTCCTACAATGAGCAGTTCTTC. Protein product: CASSASSGSYNEQFF.

The genes are TRBV18 and TRBJ2-7, with D perhaps TRBD1 or TRBD2 (5 bases each). The V end was cut by 8 bases, the J end by 1 base, with 15 bases between. CDR1 KGHSH and CDR2 LQKENI come from the germline V gene. The CDR3 runs 14 residues. The CDR3 here is CASTAWDGSYEQYF. The CDR3 coding sequence is TGTGCCAGCACGGCTTGGGACGGATCCTACGAGCAGTACTTC.

In regard to this clone: This same CDR3 is encoded by further DNA sequences in the sample. This chain links TRBV19 with TRBJ2-7; possible D gene TRBD1, 5 bases. Between the trimmed V and J ends, which lost 6 bases and 3 bases, there was a span of 12 bases. Germline V gene lookup returns CDR1 LNHDA and CDR2 SQIVND (reference sequence). The CDR3 runs to 13 residues. The CDR3 is CASSPGQLYEQYF. CDR3 coding DNA: TGTGCCAGTAGCCCTGGACAACTCTACGAGCAGTACTTC.

CDR3 DNA: TGTGCCAGCAGCCAATCCCCCTTTTTATATGAGCAGTTCTTC. It specifies CASSQSPFLYEQFF. The V gene is TRBV14, the J gene TRBJ2-1; the D is unclear. CDR3 length: 14 amino acids. Germline loops: CDR1 SGHDN, CDR2 FVKESK. The V end lost 2 bases, the J end lost 8 bases, and 13 bases lay between the germline ends.

This rearrangement joins TRBV10-2 to TRBJ2-3, with D perhaps matching TRBD2 (5 bases). Trimming removed 6 bases at V and 3 bases at J, with 13 bases between. Germline V lookup: CDR1 WSHSY, CDR2 SAAADI. This CDR3 contains 14 residues. In DNA, the CDR3 is TGCGCCAGCAGGTGGGAGCTAAGAACAGATACGCAGTATTTT. Its protein is CASRWELRTDTQYF.

With regard to this clone: The sample holds other DNA sequences that translate to the same CDR3. This rearrangement joins TRBV9 to TRBJ2-7, with 10 bases that match TRBD1. The CDR3 consists of 13 residues. V trimming: 4 bases; J trimming: 5 bases; junction bases outside the gene matches: 3. Per germline, CDR1 SGDLS and CDR2 YYNGEE. The CDR3: CASSPGQGDEQYF. CDR3 bases: TGTGCCAGCAGCCCTGGACAGGGGGACGAGCAGTACTTC.

The rearrangement joins TRBV19 to TRBJ1-2; no firm D call. The CDR3 totals 14 residues. Trimming removed 3 bases from V and 1 base from J, with 9 bases in between. CDR1 LNHDA and CDR2 SQIVND come from the germline V gene (reference sequence). The CDR3 sequence: CASSIDMDNYGYTF. As DNA, the CDR3 is TGTGCCAGTAGTATCGACATGGATAACTATGGCTACACCTTC.

This clone was detected only once. The rearrangement links TRBV21-1 to TRBJ2-1; the table calls TRBD1, which could not be checked here. TRBV21-1 is designated a pseudogene. The CDR3 consists of 16 residues. The CDR3 DNA reads TGTGCCAGCAGCAAAGTGGACGGACAGGACTACAATGAGCAGTTCTTC. It translates to CASSKVDGQDYNEQFF.

The chain has TRBV2 and TRBJ2-7, with D perhaps given as TRBD1 or TRBD2 (5 bases each). The CDR3 consists of 14 residues. Trimming removed 7 bases at V and 3 bases at J, with 16 bases between. The germline CDR1 and CDR2 sequences are SNHLY and FYNNEI. The CDR3: CASNSIRGDYEQYF. The CDR3 DNA sequence: TGTGCCAGCAATTCGATCAGAGGGGACTACGAGCAGTACTTC.

The V call is TRBV7-9, the J call TRBJ1-2; tentatively, D is TRBD1 (6 bases). CDR1 and CDR2 (germline): SEHNR, FQNEAQ (reference sequence). CDR3 length: 15 amino acids. Trimming removed 11 bases at V and 0 bases at J, with 19 bases between. The chain's CDR3 is CAGTRGAGANYGYTF. The CDR3 DNA follows: TGTGCCGGGACTCGGGGGGCCGGAGCTAACTATGGCTACACCTTC.

Turning to this clone: An end of the junction differs from the germline gene, which may be a read error. This chain connects TRBV19 to TRBJ2-5, with D unclear. The CDR3 sequence is 14 residues long. Germline CDR1 is LNHDA and CDR2 is SQIVND (reference sequence). This chain's CDR3 is CASSIWADLEAQYF. As DNA, the CDR3 is TGTGCCAGTAGTATCTGGGCGGATCTAGAGGCCCAGTACTTC. The full variable domain, with the rest looked up from reference TRBV19 and TRBJ2-5, is DGGITQSPKYLFRKEGQNVTLSCEQNLNHDAMYWYRQDPGQGLRLIYYSQIVNDFQKGDIAEGYSVSREKKESFPLTVTSAQKNPTAFYLCASSIWADLEAQYFGPGTRLLVL.

The chain couples TRBV7-8 to TRBJ1-3; weak D call: TRBD1 (5 bases). This CDR3 has 16 amino acids. Looked up from germline, CDR1 is SGHVS and CDR2 is FQNEAQ. Trimming pared 8 bases from V and 0 bases from J, leaving 17 bases between. This CDR3 is CASADPQENSGNTIYF. CDR3 in DNA: TGTGCCAGCGCAGATCCACAGGAAAACTCTGGAAACACCATATATTTT.

The V call is TRBV15, the J call TRBJ1-2; D not resolved. Germline V lookup: CDR1 LNHNV, CDR2 YYDKDF (reference sequence). V was pared by 0 bases and J by 0 bases, with 11 bases between. The CDR3 loop spans 16 amino acids. CDR3 nucleotide sequence: TGTGCCACCAGCAGAGAAAGGTCCTCAACTAACTATGGCTACACCTTC. It encodes CATSRERSSTNYGYTF. Together with reference TRBV15 and TRBJ1-2, the CDR3 gives the full variable domain: DAMVIQNPRYQVTQFGKPVTLSCSQTLNHNVMYWYQQKSSQAPKLLFHYYDKDFNNEADTPDNFQSRRPNTSFCFLDIRSPGLGDTAMYLCATSRERSSTNYGYTFGSGTRLTVV.

The genes are TRBV4-1 and TRBJ2-2; 7 bases are shared with TRBD1. This CDR3 contains 15 residues. The J segment lost 2 bases and the V segment lost 5 bases, leaving 5 bases of the junction unmatched. Per germline, CDR1 MGHRA and CDR2 YSYEKL. CDR3 protein: CASSTRTGNTGELFF. The CDR3 DNA sequence: TGCGCCAGCAGCACTAGGACAGGCAACACCGGGGAGCTGTTTTTT.

The chain employs TRBV7-9 and TRBJ2-7; tentatively, D is TRBD1 or TRBD2 (5 bases each). Germline V lookup: CDR1 SEHNR, CDR2 FQNEAQ (reference sequence). V was cut by 4 bases and J by 3 bases, with 16 bases left in between. This CDR3 is built from 15 residues. The CDR3 nucleotides are TGTGCCAGCAGCTCAACGTTGGGGGTCGGCTACGAGCAGTACTTC. Its translation: CASSSTLGVGYEQYF.

This rearrangement joins TRBV28 to TRBJ2-2; TRBD1 agrees at 9 bases. V dropped 7 bases and J dropped 6; count of bases not matched to a gene: 9. The CDR3 runs to 15 residues. CDR1 and CDR2 from the germline V gene are MDHEN and SYDVKM. The CDR3 region has the DNA TGTGCCAGCAAAACCGGGACAGGGTGGCCCGGGGAGCTGTTTTTT. This encodes CASKTGTGWPGELFF.

The chain combines TRBV4-1 with TRBJ2-7; D could derive from TRBD1 or TRBD2 (7 bases each). Germline V gene lookup returns CDR1 MGHRA and CDR2 YSYEKL. V lost 0 bases to trimming and J lost 0 bases, with 15 bases between them. CDR3 size: 17 residues. The CDR3, as DNA: TGCGCCAGCAGCCAAGATCGGACTAGGACAGGCTCCTACGAGCAGTACTTC. This gives the protein CASSQDRTRTGSYEQYF.

This chain links TRBV29-1 with TRBJ2-5; a possible D gene is TRBD1 (5 bases). From germline, CDR1 is SQVTM and CDR2 ANQGSEA. V dropped 6 bases and J dropped 2 bases, with 16 bases sitting between them. The CDR3 runs to 14 residues. The CDR3 DNA sequence: TGCAGCGTCCTCCAGGACACACTACAAGAGACCCAGTACTTC. Protein: CSVLQDTLQETQYF.

V is TRBV5-4 and J is TRBJ2-7; D is ambiguous. Germline lookup yields CDR1 SGHNT and CDR2 YYREEE (reference sequence). The CDR3 is 14 residues long. The germline V and J ends were trimmed by 0 bases and 1 base, with 8 bases remaining between them. The CDR3 region is CASSLGPESYEQYF. The CDR3 bases are TGTGCCAGCAGCTTGGGGCCAGAATCCTACGAGCAGTACTTC. Combining the CDR3 with reference TRBV5-4 and TRBJ2-7 gives the whole variable domain ETGVTQSPTHLIKTRGQQVTLRCSSQSGHNTVSWYQQALGQGPQFIFQYYREEENGRGNFPPRFSGLQFPNYSSELNVNALELDDSALYLCASSLGPESYEQYFGPGTRLTVT.

The chain has TRBV30 and TRBJ2-7, with TRBD2 matching over 7 bases. This CDR3 is built from 13 residues. Unmatched junction bases numbered 9, after V lost 6 bases and J lost 4 bases. Per the germline V gene, CDR1 is GTSNPN and CDR2 is SVGIG (reference sequence). CDR3 residues: CACDRDYAYEQYF. The DNA of the CDR3 is TGTGCCTGCGACCGGGACTACGCGTACGAGCAGTACTTC.

The chain joins TRBV10-2 to TRBJ1-5; 8 bases are shared with TRBD1. The CDR3 consists of 16 residues. The germline gives CDR1 WSHSY, CDR2 SAAADI. Trimming cost V 0 bases and J 2 bases; bases outside gene matches: 3. DNA for the CDR3: TGCGCCAGCAGTGAGTCGATACAGGGGGGCAATCAGCCCCAGCATTTT. It translates to CASSESIQGGNQPQHF.

The chain joins TRBV15 to TRBJ2-1, with D possibly TRBD2 on 6 matching bases. This CDR3 contains 16 residues. In germline, CDR1 is LNHNV, CDR2 YYDKDF (reference sequence). V gave up 1 base and J gave up 1 base, with 11 bases separating them. The CDR3 region is CATSRAPGRSYNEQFF. The CDR3 DNA reads as TGTGCCACCAGCAGAGCCCCAGGGAGGTCCTACAATGAGCAGTTCTTC.

This rearrangement joins TRBV4-2 to TRBJ1-5; D is unclear. Looked up from germline, CDR1 is LGHNA and CDR2 is YNFKEQ. Trimming left V 1 base short and J 0 bases short, with 16 bases between. The CDR3 covers 18 residues. The CDR3 protein is CASSQGLVGPYSNQPQHF. CDR3 nucleotide sequence: TGTGCCAGCAGCCAAGGTCTGGTGGGTCCGTATAGCAATCAGCCCCAGCATTTT.

The genes are TRBV25-1 and TRBJ1-3; possible D gene TRBD1, 6 bases. The CDR3 has 15 amino acids. With 6 bases removed from V and 4 bases from J, the gap between germline ends came to 16 bases. The germline V gene has CDR1 MGHDK and CDR2 SYGVNS. The CDR3 region is CASSERTVAGNTIYF. In nucleotides, the CDR3 is TGTGCCAGCAGCGAGAGGACAGTAGCAGGAAACACCATATATTTT.

The rearrangement links TRBV7-8 to TRBJ2-1; TRBD2 aligns across 7 bases. Germline values: CDR1 SGHVS, CDR2 FQNEAQ. V was pared by 3 bases and J by 3 bases, with 14 bases of the junction left unmatched. This CDR3 comprises 18 residues. Here the CDR3 DNA reads TGTGCCAGCAGCTTTAATGCCCTCGTGGGGGGGAACTACAATGAGCAGTTCTTC. Its protein product is CASSFNALVGGNYNEQFF.